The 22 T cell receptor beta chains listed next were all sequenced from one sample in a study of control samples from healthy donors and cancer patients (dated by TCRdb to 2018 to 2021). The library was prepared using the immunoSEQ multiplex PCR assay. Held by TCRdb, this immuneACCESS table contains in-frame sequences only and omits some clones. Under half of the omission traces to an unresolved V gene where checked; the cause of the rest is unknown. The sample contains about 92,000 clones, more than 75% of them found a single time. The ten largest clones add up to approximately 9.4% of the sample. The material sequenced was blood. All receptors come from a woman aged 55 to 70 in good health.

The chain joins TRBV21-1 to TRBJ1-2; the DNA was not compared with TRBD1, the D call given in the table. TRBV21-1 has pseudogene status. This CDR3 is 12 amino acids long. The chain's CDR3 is CASRDRDYGYTF. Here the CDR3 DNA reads TGTGCCAGCAGGGACAGGGACTATGGCTACACCTTC.

CDR3 coding DNA: TGTGCCAGCAGTTACTCGGAACTAGCGGGAGGGACCCAGTACTTC. It yields the protein CASSYSELAGGTQYF. This chain links TRBV6-5 with TRBJ2-5; TRBD2 matches at 12 bases. The CDR3 runs to 15 residues. Unmatched junction bases numbered 3, after V lost 0 bases and J lost 7 bases. Looked up from germline, CDR1 is MNHEY and CDR2 is SVGAGI.

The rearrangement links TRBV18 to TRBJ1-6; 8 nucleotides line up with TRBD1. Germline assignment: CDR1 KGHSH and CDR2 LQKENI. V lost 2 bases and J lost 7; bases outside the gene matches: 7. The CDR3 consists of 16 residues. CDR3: CASSPKRTGSNSPLHF. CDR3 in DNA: TGTGCCAGCTCACCAAAAAGGACAGGGTCAAATTCACCCCTCCACTTT.

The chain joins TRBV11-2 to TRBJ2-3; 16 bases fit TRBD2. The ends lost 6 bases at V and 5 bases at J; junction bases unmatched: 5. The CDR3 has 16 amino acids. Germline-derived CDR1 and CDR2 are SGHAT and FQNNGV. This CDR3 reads CASSKGTSGRGDTQYF. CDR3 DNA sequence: TGTGCCAGCAGTAAAGGGACTAGCGGGAGGGGAGATACGCAGTATTTT.

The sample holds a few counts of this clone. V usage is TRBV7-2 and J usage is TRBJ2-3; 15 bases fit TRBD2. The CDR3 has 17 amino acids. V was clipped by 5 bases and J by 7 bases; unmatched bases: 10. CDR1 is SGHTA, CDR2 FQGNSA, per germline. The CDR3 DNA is TGTGCCAGCAGCCTTCCAGGGACTAGCGGGGGGACAAATACGCAGTATTTT. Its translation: CASSLPGTSGGTNTQYF. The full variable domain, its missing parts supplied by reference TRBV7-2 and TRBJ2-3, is GAGVSQSPSNKVTEKGKDVELRCDPISGHTALYWYRQSLGQGLEFLIYFQGNSAPDKSGLPSDRFSAERTGGSVSTLTIQRTQQEDSAVYLCASSLPGTSGGTNTQYFGPGTRLTVL.

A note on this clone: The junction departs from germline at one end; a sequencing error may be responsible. The CDR3 protein is CASSQKRGWLDF. The CDR3 bases are TGTGCCAGCAGCCAAAAGAGGGGCTGGCTTGACTTC. V is TRBV4-2 and J is TRBJ2-5, with D possibly being TRBD1 or TRBD2 (5 bases each). Per the germline V gene, CDR1 is LGHNA and CDR2 is YNFKEQ. This CDR3 contains 12 residues.

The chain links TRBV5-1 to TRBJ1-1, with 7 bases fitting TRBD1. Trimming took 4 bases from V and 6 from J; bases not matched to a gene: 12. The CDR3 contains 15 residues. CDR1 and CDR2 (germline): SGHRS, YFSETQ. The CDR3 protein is CASSQATGASAEAFF. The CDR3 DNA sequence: TGCGCCAGCAGCCAAGCTACAGGGGCTAGTGCTGAAGCTTTCTTT.

Here the CDR3 reads CASSGRQFFNQPQHF. CDR3 in DNA: TGTGCCAGTAGTGGACGGCAGTTTTTCAATCAGCCCCAGCATTTT. The rearrangement joins TRBV19 to TRBJ1-5; no clear D. The CDR3 consists of 15 residues. V was cut by 5 bases and J by 3 bases, with 14 bases left in between. The germline V gene encodes CDR1 LNHDA and CDR2 SQIVND (reference sequence).

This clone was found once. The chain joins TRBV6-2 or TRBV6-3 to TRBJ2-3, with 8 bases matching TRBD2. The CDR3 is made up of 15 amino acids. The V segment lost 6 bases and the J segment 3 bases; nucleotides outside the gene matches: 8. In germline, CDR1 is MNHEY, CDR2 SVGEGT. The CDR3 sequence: CASSSRTSRTDTQYF. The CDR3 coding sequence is TGTGCCAGCAGCTCAAGGACTAGCCGGACAGATACGCAGTATTTT.

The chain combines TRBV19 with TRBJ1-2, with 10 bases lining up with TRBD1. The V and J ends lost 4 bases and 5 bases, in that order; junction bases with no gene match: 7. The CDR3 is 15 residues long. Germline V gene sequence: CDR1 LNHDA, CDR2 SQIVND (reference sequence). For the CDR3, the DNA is TGTGCCAGTAGTACCCAGACAGGGGGCAGATATGGCTACACCTTC. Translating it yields CASSTQTGGRYGYTF.

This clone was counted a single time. As DNA, the CDR3 is TGTGCCAGCAGCTCAAACACAGGGTCGGTCTACAATGAGCAGTTCTTC. This codes for CASSSNTGSVYNEQFF. The chain employs TRBV7-9 and TRBJ2-1, with D tentatively TRBD1 (6 bases). Germline assignment: CDR1 SEHNR and CDR2 FQNEAQ (reference sequence). With 4 bases removed from V and 3 bases from J, the gap between germline ends came to 16 bases. The CDR3 consists of 16 residues.

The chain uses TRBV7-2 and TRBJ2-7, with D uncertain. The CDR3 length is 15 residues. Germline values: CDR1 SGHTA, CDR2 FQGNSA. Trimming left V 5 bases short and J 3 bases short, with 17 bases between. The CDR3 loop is CASSPTPNINYEQYF. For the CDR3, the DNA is TGTGCCAGCAGCCCAACACCGAATATTAACTACGAGCAGTACTTC.

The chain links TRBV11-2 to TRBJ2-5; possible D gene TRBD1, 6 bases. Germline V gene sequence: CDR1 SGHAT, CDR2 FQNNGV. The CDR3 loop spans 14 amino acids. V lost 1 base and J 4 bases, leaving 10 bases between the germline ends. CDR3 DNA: TGTGCCAGCAGCTTAGCAGGGGTTGGAGAGACCCAGTACTTC. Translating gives CASSLAGVGETQYF.

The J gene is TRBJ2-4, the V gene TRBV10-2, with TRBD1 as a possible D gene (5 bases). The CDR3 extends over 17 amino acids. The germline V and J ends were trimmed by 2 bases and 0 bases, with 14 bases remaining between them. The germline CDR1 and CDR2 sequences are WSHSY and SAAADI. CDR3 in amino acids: CASSEAQGRLAKNIQYF. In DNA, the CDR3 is TGCGCCAGCAGTGAGGCGCAGGGCCGGCTAGCCAAAAACATTCAGTACTTC.

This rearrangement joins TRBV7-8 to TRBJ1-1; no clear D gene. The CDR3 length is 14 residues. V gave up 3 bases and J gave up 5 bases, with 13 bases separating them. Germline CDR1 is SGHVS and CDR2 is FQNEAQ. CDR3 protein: CASSFQRYGTEAFF. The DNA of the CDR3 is TGTGCCAGCAGCTTTCAGCGGTATGGAACTGAAGCTTTCTTT.

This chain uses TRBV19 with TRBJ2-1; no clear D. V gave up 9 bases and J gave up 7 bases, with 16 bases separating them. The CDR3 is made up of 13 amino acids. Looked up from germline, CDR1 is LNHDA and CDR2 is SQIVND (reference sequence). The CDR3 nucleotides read TGTGCCAGCGGACCCAGGTTAAGTAATGAGCAGTTCTTC. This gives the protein CASGPRLSNEQFF.

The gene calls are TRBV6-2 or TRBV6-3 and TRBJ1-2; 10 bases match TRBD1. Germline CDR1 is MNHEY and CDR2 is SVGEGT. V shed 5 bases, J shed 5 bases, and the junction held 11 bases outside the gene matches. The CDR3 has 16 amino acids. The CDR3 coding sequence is TGTGCCAGCAGTCGACGGACAGGGGGAGGTGGTTATGGCTACACCTTC. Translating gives CASSRRTGGGGYGYTF.

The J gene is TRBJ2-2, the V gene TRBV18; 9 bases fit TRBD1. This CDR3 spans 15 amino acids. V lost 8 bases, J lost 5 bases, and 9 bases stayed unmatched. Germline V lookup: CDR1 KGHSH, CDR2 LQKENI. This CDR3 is CASLPGTGRTGELFF. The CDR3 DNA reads TGTGCCAGCCTCCCAGGGACAGGGCGGACCGGGGAGCTGTTTTTT. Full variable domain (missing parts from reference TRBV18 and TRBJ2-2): NAGVMQNPRHLVRRRGQEARLRCSPMKGHSHVYWYRQLPEEGLKFMVYLQKENIIDESGMPKERFSAEFPKEGPSILRIQQVVRGDSAAYFCASLPGTGRTGELFFGEGSRLTVL.

In DNA, the CDR3 is TGTGCCACCAGCAGAGATCTGGCCGGGGGGCCCTCCTACAATGAGCAGTTCTTC. Amino acid sequence: CATSRDLAGGPSYNEQFF. The J gene is TRBJ2-1, the V gene TRBV15, with TRBD2 as a possible D gene (7 bases). Germline V lookup: CDR1 LNHNV, CDR2 YYDKDF (reference sequence). V gave up 0 bases and J gave up 0 bases, with 15 bases separating them. The CDR3 extends over 18 amino acids. The whole variable domain, filled in from reference TRBV15 and TRBJ2-1, reads DAMVIQNPRYQVTQFGKPVTLSCSQTLNHNVMYWYQQKSSQAPKLLFHYYDKDFNNEADTPDNFQSRRPNTSFCFLDIRSPGLGDTAMYLCATSRDLAGGPSYNEQFFGPGTRLTVL.

Here the CDR3 reads CASARGGVPTEAFF. CDR3 DNA: TGTGCTAGTGCCCGGGGGGGGGTGCCCACTGAAGCTTTCTTT. The chain links TRBV12-5 to TRBJ1-1, with D possibly being TRBD1 (5 bases). The germline gives CDR1 LGHNT, CDR2 FRNRAP. V was shortened by 7 bases and J by 4 bases, with 16 bases between the two germline ends. The CDR3 sequence is 14 residues long.

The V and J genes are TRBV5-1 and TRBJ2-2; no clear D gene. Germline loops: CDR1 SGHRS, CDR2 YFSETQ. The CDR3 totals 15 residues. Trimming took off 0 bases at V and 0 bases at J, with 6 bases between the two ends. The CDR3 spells CASSLVQTNTGELFF. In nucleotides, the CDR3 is TGCGCCAGCAGCTTGGTTCAAACGAACACCGGGGAGCTGTTTTTT.

The CDR3 nucleotides are TGCAGCGTTCGGGAGGGCGAGCCTGGCTACACCTTC. Translated: CSVREGEPGYTF. J is TRBJ1-2 and V is TRBV29-1; no reliable D call. Trimming took off 5 bases at V and 7 bases at J, with 14 bases between the two ends. In germline, CDR1 is SQVTM, CDR2 ANQGSEA. This CDR3 has 12 residues.